One TCR beta chain is described in this entry. These data come from a study of cytomegalovirus exposure and HLA in healthy donors. PCR employed 60 Vbeta and 13 Jbeta primers. Measured with immunoSEQ multiplex PCR; TCRdb has only the in-frame clones, and not every one. The sample includes 280,000 or so clones, roughly 89% of them seen just once. Sequences were obtained from PBMCs. The TCR was taken from a woman aged 18-29 years in good health and CMV-seronegative.

CDR3 loop: CASSSDRVSYEQYF. The CDR3 DNA follows: TGTGCCAGCAGCTCGGACAGGGTTAGTTACGAGCAGTACTTC. This sequence joins TRBV27 and TRBJ2-7, with 8 bases matching TRBD1. Germline V gene data show CDR1 as MNHEY and CDR2 as SMNVEV (reference sequence). The CDR3 covers 14 residues. V was clipped by 6 bases and J by 4 bases; unmatched bases: 8.